The 18 T cell receptor beta chains presented below share a single source sample, sequenced in a study of CD8 T cells in ankylosing spondylitis. Whole-study results and caveats: The study identified a TCR beta motif of roughly eight highly homologous variants that appeared characteristic of ankylosing spondylitis blood.

A single record per CDR3 protein comes from TCRdb applying MiXCR to the 5' RACE reads. The data hold fewer than 550,000 distinct CDR3 sequences, with approximately 5.3% observed a single time. These TCRs are of unknown antigen specificity. Sequenced: blood, either unsorted or a sorted T cell fraction (not recorded which). These receptors all stem from a male donor with ankylosing spondylitis.

This clonotype came up many times. The V and J genes are TRBV7-8 and TRBJ2-1; 7 nucleotides agree with TRBD2. The length of the CDR3 is 13 residues. V was pared by 2 bases and J by 6 bases, with 1 base of the junction left unmatched. Germline V gene lookup returns CDR1 SGHVS and CDR2 FQNEAQ. The CDR3 coding sequence is TGTGCCAGCAGCTTATCTAGCGGCAATGAGCAGTTCTTC. It codes for CASSLSSGNEQFF.

This clonotype was recorded many times. For the CDR3, the DNA is TGTGCCAGCAGCCAAGATAATACGCCCCTTAATTCACCCCTCCACTTT. This sequence encodes CASSQDNTPLNSPLHF. The chain carries TRBV4-2 and TRBJ1-6; no reliable D call. In germline, CDR1 is LGHNA, CDR2 YNFKEQ. This CDR3 contains 16 residues. Trimming stripped 0 bases from V and 6 bases from J, with 12 bases between.

In this sample, this clonotype turned up many times. The chain carries TRBV6-5 and TRBJ1-1; D not certain. The CDR3 spans 15 residues. Germline V gene lookup returns CDR1 MNHEY and CDR2 SVGAGI. V lost 2 bases and J lost 0, with 10 bases in between. The CDR3 DNA sequence: TGTGCCAGCAGTTACATCCGGGCCATGAACACTGAAGCTTTCTTT. Translation: CASSYIRAMNTEAFF.

This clonotype was counted ten times or more. The V call is TRBV28, the J call TRBJ2-5; 8 nucleotides match TRBD1. The CDR3 length is 16 residues. Germline V gene data show CDR1 as MDHEN and CDR2 as SYDVKM. The ends lost 5 bases at V and 5 bases at J; junction bases unmatched: 13. CDR3 sequence: CASSLYQGAGSETQYF. The CDR3 nucleotides read TGTGCCAGCAGTCTGTACCAGGGGGCTGGTTCGGAGACCCAGTACTTC. Using reference TRBV28 and TRBJ2-5 for the parts outside the CDR3, the full variable domain is DVKVTQSSRYLVKRTGEKVFLECVQDMDHENMFWYRQDPGLGLRLIYFSYDVKMKEKGDIPEGYSVSREKKERFSLILESASTNQTSMYLCASSLYQGAGSETQYFGPGTRLLVL.

This clonotype showed up many times. The chain links TRBV6-6 to TRBJ1-5, with D hard to call. The CDR3 loop spans 13 amino acids. Trimming removed 2 bases at V and 8 bases at J, with 10 bases between. Germline V gives CDR1 MNHNY, CDR2 SVGAGI (reference sequence). The CDR3 region has the DNA TGTGCCAGCAGTTACGGCAAGTTGGAGCCCCAGCATTTT. Its translation: CASSYGKLEPQHF.

The CDR3 is CAWGVGRKMTAAETQYF. CDR3 DNA sequence: TGTGCCTGGGGGGTCGGGAGAAAAATGACAGCGGCGGAGACCCAGTACTTC. The chain couples TRBV30 to TRBJ2-5; maybe TRBD2 (6 bases). CDR3 size: 17 residues. CDR1 is GTSNPN and CDR2 is SVGIG in the germline V gene (reference sequence). V gave up 5 bases and J gave up 5 bases, with 27 bases separating them.

This clonotype was observed at least ten times. The rearrangement uses TRBV20-1 and TRBJ2-7, with 8 positions matching TRBD1. CDR1 and CDR2 (germline): DFQATT, SNEGSKA (reference sequence). This CDR3 spans 14 amino acids. V gave up 0 bases and J gave up 7 bases; unmatched junction bases: 8. In nucleotides, the CDR3 is TGCAGTGCTAGAGAAACGACAGGGGAATGGGAGCAGTACTTC. It is translated as CSARETTGEWEQYF.

This clonotype came up many times. The rearrangement joins TRBV5-1 to TRBJ1-4; 7 nucleotides line up with TRBD1. The V and J ends lost 4 bases and 4 bases, in that order; junction bases with no gene match: 7. This CDR3 spans 15 amino acids. Germline V CDR1 and CDR2: SGHRS, YFSETQ. CDR3 residues: CASSGTVNLNEKLFF. The DNA for the CDR3 is TGCGCCAGCAGCGGGACAGTTAATCTTAATGAAAAACTGTTTTTT.

This chain joins TRBV6-2 or TRBV6-3 and TRBJ2-7; D is ambiguous. The V end lost 7 bases, the J end lost 1 base, and 11 bases lay between the germline ends. Germline V gene lookup returns CDR1 MNHEY and CDR2 SVGEGT. The CDR3 loop spans 13 amino acids. CDR3 residues: CASNLDGSYEQYF. The CDR3 DNA follows: TGTGCCAGCAACCTCGACGGATCCTACGAGCAGTACTTC.

Many counts were recorded for this clonotype. The V call is TRBV7-2, the J call TRBJ2-2, with D possibly TRBD1 on 6 matching bases. Germline-derived CDR1 and CDR2 are SGHTA and FQGNSA. CDR3 length: 13 residues. V lost 6 bases and J 5 bases, leaving 10 bases between the germline ends. The CDR3 DNA reads as TGTGCCAGCAGTCGGACAGTAACCGGGGAGCTGTTTTTT. This sequence encodes CASSRTVTGELFF.

This clonotype turned up a few times. The V and J genes are TRBV3-1 and TRBJ1-6; 9 bases agree with TRBD1. The CDR3 sequence is 13 residues long. Germline assignment: CDR1 LGHDT and CDR2 YNNKEL (reference sequence). With 6 bases clipped from V and 10 bases from J, the junction kept 4 bases outside the gene matches. CDR3 amino acids: CASSQTGGSPLHF. CDR3 in DNA: TGTGCCAGCAGTCAAACAGGGGGCTCACCCCTCCACTTT. The variable domain in full, completed from reference TRBV3-1 and TRBJ1-6, reads DTAVSQTPKYLVTQMGNDKSIKCEQNLGHDTMYWYKQDSKKFLKIMFSYNNKELIINETVPNRFSPKSPDKAHLNLHINSLELGDSAVYFCASSQTGGSPLHFGNGTRLTVT.

About this clonotype itself: An end of the junction differs from the germline gene, which may be a read error. This rearrangement joins TRBV5-1 to TRBJ1-1, with D perhaps TRBD1 (6 bases). Per germline, CDR1 SGHRS and CDR2 YFSETQ. This CDR3 spans 14 amino acids. This chain's CDR3 is CTSSLQGMNTEAFF. Written as DNA, the CDR3 is TGCACCAGCAGCTTGCAGGGGATGAACACTGAAGCTTTCTTT.

This clonotype was recorded a few times. This rearrangement joins TRBV5-5 to TRBJ1-2; D perhaps matches TRBD1 (5 bases). This CDR3 comprises 13 residues. V lost 6 bases to trimming and J lost 8 bases, with 17 bases between them. Germline-derived CDR1 and CDR2 are SGHKS and YYEKEE (reference sequence). CDR3 bases: TGTGCCAGCATCCTCCGGGGCAGGGAAGGCTACACCTTC. Translated: CASILRGREGYTF.

This clonotype was counted many times. The gene calls are TRBV10-3 and TRBJ2-5, with D possibly being TRBD1 (5 bases). The CDR3 contains 13 residues. With 10 bases removed from V and 4 bases from J, the gap between germline ends came to 16 bases. Germline CDR1 reads ENHRY; CDR2 reads SYGVKD. The CDR3 DNA reads TGTGCCAGCAAAGCGCAGGGTGCAGAGACCCAGTACTTC. It specifies CASKAQGAETQYF.

V is TRBV18 and J is TRBJ1-1; TRBD1 is a possible D gene (5 bases). Germline CDR1 KGHSH, CDR2 LQKENI. Trimming cost V 4 bases and J 10 bases, with 22 bases left between them. The CDR3 has 15 amino acids. In DNA form, the CDR3 reads TGTGCCAGCTCACAACCCGACGGAACTGGGGGTCGAGCTTTCTTT. As protein: CASSQPDGTGGRAFF.

A single count supports this clonotype. This chain links TRBV19 with TRBJ2-5; 9 nucleotides align to TRBD2. V lost 1 base, J lost 3 bases, and 6 bases stayed unmatched. The length of the CDR3 is 16 residues. Looked up from germline, CDR1 is LNHDA and CDR2 is SQIVND (reference sequence). DNA of the CDR3: TGTGCCAGTAGTATAGCCCTAGCGGGAAGAAAAGAGACCCAGTACTTC. Its protein product is CASSIALAGRKETQYF. Supplemented by reference TRBV19 and TRBJ2-5, the full variable domain reads DGGITQSPKYLFRKEGQNVTLSCEQNLNHDAMYWYRQDPGQGLRLIYYSQIVNDFQKGDIAEGYSVSREKKESFPLTVTSAQKNPTAFYLCASSIALAGRKETQYFGPGTRLLVL.

This clonotype occurred many times. In DNA, the CDR3 is TGCAGCGTTGAAGGGGTGAGGGGTTCCTCTGGAAACACCATATATTTT. The encoded protein is CSVEGVRGSSGNTIYF. This chain joins TRBV29-1 and TRBJ1-3; D possibly corresponds to TRBD1 (5 bases). The CDR3 has 16 amino acids. The germline V gene has CDR1 SQVTM and CDR2 ANQGSEA. Trimming removed 1 base from V and 0 bases from J, with 13 bases in between.

The chain uses TRBV14 and TRBJ2-5; D gene unclear. V gave up 6 bases and J gave up 5 bases, with 16 bases separating them. The CDR3 length is 14 residues. CDR1 and CDR2 from the germline V gene are SGHDN and FVKESK. The chain's CDR3 is CASSRTVFRETQYF. Written as DNA, the CDR3 is TGTGCCAGCAGTCGGACCGTATTTAGGGAGACCCAGTACTTC.